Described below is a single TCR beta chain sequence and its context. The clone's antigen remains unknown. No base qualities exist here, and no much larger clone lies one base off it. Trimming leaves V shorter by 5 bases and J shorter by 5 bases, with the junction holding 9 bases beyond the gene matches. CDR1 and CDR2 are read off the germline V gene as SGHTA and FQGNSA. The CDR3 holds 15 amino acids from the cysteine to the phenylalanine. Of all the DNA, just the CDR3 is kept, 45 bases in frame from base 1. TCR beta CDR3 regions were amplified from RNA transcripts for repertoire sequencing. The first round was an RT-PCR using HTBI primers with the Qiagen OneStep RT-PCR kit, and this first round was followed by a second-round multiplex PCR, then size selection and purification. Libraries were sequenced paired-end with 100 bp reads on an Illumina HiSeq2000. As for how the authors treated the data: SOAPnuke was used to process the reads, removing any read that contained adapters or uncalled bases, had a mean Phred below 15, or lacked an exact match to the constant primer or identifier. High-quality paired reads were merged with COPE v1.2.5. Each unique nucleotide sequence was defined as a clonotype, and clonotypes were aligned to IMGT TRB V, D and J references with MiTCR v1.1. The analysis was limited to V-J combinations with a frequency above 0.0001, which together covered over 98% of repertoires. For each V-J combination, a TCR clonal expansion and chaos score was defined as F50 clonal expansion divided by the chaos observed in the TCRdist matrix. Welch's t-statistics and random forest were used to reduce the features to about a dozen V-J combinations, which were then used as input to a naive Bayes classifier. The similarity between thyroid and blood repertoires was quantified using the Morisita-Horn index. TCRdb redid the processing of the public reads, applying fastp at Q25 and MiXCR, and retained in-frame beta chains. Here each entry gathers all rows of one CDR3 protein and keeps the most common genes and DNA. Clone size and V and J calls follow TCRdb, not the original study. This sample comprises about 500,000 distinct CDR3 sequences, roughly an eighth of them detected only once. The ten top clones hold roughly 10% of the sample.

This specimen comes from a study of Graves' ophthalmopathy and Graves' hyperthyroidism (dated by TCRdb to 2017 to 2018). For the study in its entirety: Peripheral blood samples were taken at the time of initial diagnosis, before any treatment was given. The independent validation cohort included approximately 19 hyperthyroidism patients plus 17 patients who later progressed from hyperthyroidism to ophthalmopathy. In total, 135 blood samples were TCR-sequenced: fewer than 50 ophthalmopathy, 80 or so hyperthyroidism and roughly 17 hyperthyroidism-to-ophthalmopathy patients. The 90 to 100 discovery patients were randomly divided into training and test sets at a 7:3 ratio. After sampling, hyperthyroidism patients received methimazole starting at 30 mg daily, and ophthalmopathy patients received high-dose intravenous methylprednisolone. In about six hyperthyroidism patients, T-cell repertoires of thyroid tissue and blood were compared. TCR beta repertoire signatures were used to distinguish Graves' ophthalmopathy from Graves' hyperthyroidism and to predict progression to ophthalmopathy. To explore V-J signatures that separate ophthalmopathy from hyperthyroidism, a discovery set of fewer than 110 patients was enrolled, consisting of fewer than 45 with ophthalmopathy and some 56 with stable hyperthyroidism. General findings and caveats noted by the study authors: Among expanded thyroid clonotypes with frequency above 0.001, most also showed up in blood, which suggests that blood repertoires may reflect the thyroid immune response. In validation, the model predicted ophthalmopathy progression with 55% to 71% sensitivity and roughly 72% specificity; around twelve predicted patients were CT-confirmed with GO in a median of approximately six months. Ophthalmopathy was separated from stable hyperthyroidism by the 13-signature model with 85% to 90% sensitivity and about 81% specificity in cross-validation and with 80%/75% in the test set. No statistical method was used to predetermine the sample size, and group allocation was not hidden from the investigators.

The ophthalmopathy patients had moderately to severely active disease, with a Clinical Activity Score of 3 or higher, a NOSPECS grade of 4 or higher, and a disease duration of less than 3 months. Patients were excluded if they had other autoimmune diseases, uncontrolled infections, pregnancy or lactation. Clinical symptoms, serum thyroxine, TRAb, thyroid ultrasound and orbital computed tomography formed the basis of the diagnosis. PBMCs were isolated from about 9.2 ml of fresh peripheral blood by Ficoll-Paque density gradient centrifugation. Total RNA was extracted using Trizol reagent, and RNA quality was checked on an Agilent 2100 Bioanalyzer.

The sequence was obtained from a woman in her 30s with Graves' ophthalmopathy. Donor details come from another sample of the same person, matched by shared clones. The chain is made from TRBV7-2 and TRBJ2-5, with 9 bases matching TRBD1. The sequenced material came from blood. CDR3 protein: CASSVPGQGRETQYF. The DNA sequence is TGTGCCAGCAGCGTTCCGGGACAGGGCCGGGAGACCCAGTACTTC.